These 32 T cell receptor beta chains were sequenced from one sample in a study of vaccination and CD4 T cells after COVID-19. The treatment: roughly 10-day PBMC culture with coronavirus spike peptide pools or control peptides (ViraFEST assay). Antigens of these TCRs are unknown. The Oncomine TCR Beta short-read assay generated sequence data from the DNA of cultured CD4+ T cells. Each CDR3 protein is one row after TCRdb ran MiXCR on the PCR reads. The sample includes 20,000 to 25,000 distinct CDR3 sequences, around three quarters seen only once; the top ten take around 8.1%. Source material: CD4+ T cells from blood, cultured in vitro. Receptors originate from a human donor who had recovered from COVID-19.

The chain links TRBV28 to TRBJ1-3; the D is unclear. Germline V gene lookup returns CDR1 MDHEN and CDR2 SYDVKM. The CDR3 length is 11 residues. Trimming took off 6 bases at V and 4 bases at J, with 4 bases between the two ends. The CDR3 region is CASSMGNTIYF. The CDR3 bases are TGTGCCAGCAGCATGGGAAACACCATATATTTT.

This clonotype has only a few counts. V gene TRBV6-1 combines with J gene TRBJ2-7; D is unresolved. V lost 8 bases to trimming and J lost 4 bases, with 12 bases between them. Germline values: CDR1 MNHNS, CDR2 SASEGT. CDR3 length: 12 amino acids. CDR3 coding DNA: TGTGCCAGCGGACGGTCTAGGTACGAGCAGTACTTC. It specifies CASGRSRYEQYF.

V usage is TRBV6-4 and J usage is TRBJ1-5; 7 bases agree with TRBD1. CDR1 is MRHNA, CDR2 SNTAGT, per germline. V dropped 6 bases and J dropped 2; count of bases not matched to a gene: 7. The CDR3 is 15 amino acids. As DNA, the CDR3 is TGTGCCAGCAGGACAGGGTGGCGAGGCAATCAGCCCCAGCATTTT. This sequence encodes CASRTGWRGNQPQHF.

This rearrangement joins TRBV15 to TRBJ1-5; tentative D call: TRBD1 (6 bases). The CDR3 covers 15 residues. Germline values: CDR1 LNHNV, CDR2 YYDKDF (reference sequence). With 6 bases removed from V and 6 bases from J, the gap between germline ends came to 18 bases. DNA of the CDR3: TGTGCCACCAGGGGGGCGAACTTGGGGATTCAGCCCCAGCATTTT. Translated: CATRGANLGIQPQHF.

J is TRBJ1-2 and V is TRBV12-3 or TRBV12-4, with D unresolved. The CDR3 sequence is 14 residues long. V was trimmed by 6 bases and J by 1 base, leaving 12 bases between them. In DNA, the CDR3 is TGTGCCAGCAGCCCCAAATGGGATAACTATGGCTACACCTTC. Protein product: CASSPKWDNYGYTF.

The chain couples TRBV6-2 or TRBV6-3 to TRBJ1-3; 7 positions agree with TRBD1. Per the germline V gene, CDR1 is MNHEY and CDR2 is SVGEGT. V trimming: 5 bases; J trimming: 5 bases; junction bases outside the gene matches: 6. The CDR3 is made up of 14 amino acids. The CDR3: CASSQQGTRNTIYF. CDR3 DNA: TGTGCCAGCAGTCAACAGGGGACCCGAAACACCATATATTTT.

This clonotype was picked up a small number of times. V and J are TRBV27 and TRBJ1-6, with a weak D call TRBD1 (6 bases). The CDR3 length is 15 residues. Germline-derived CDR1 and CDR2 are MNHEY and SMNVEV (reference sequence). V was pared by 7 bases and J by 6 bases, with 16 bases between. CDR3 nucleotides: TGTGCCAGCACAAGTCAGGGGCGACCTAATTCACCCCTCCACTTT. Its protein product is CASTSQGRPNSPLHF.

This rearrangement joins TRBV27 to TRBJ1-5; perhaps TRBD1 as D (5 bases). This CDR3 spans 16 amino acids. With 5 bases removed from V and 0 bases from J, the gap between germline ends came to 14 bases. CDR1 is MNHEY and CDR2 is SMNVEV in the germline V gene (reference sequence). CDR3 sequence (DNA): TGTGCCAGCAGTCCCCGACATGGGGCTAGCAATCAGCCCCAGCATTTT. Protein sequence: CASSPRHGASNQPQHF.

The chain employs TRBV27 and TRBJ1-1, with 10 bases identical to TRBD1. Germline values: CDR1 MNHEY, CDR2 SMNVEV (reference sequence). The ends lost 4 bases at V and 4 bases at J; junction bases unmatched: 6. The length of the CDR3 is 15 residues. The chain's CDR3 is CASSSGTGAGTEAFF. CDR3 nucleotides: TGTGCCAGCAGTTCGGGGACAGGGGCGGGCACTGAAGCTTTCTTT.

This clonotype was found a few times. The gene calls are TRBV21-1 and TRBJ1-1. TRBV21-1 is designated a pseudogene. The CDR3 loop spans 11 amino acids. CDR3 DNA sequence: TGTGCCAGCGAAAAGGTGATTCATGCTTTCTTT. Translated: CASEKVIHAFF.

The genes are TRBV7-8 and TRBJ2-3, with 14 bases fitting TRBD2. The V and J ends lost 3 bases and 2 bases, in that order; junction bases with no gene match: 4. This CDR3 comprises 17 residues. CDR1 is SGHVS and CDR2 is FQNEAQ in the germline V gene. Written as DNA, the CDR3 is TGTGCCAGCAGCTTCGGACTAGCGGGAGGCTTCACAGATACGCAGTATTTT. It translates to CASSFGLAGGFTDTQYF.

This clonotype was recorded once. The chain uses TRBV7-8 and TRBJ2-7; 9 bases match TRBD1. The CDR3 length is 16 residues. In germline, CDR1 is SGHVS, CDR2 FQNEAQ. The ends lost 4 bases at V and 3 bases at J; junction bases unmatched: 10. CDR3 bases: TGTGCCAGCAGCTCTGAACCCGGGACAGGGTTCTACGAGCAGTACTTC. This sequence encodes CASSSEPGTGFYEQYF.

The chain recombines TRBV21-1 with TRBJ1-2. TRBV21-1 is a pseudogene segment. The CDR3 is made up of 18 amino acids. The CDR3 reads CASSKGIEGPGVNYGYTF. In DNA, the CDR3 is TGTGCCAGCAGCAAAGGGATCGAGGGCCCGGGGGTTAACTATGGCTACACCTTC.

The chain is built from TRBV15 and TRBJ1-3; 7 nucleotides agree with TRBD1. The CDR3 runs 14 residues. V shed 6 bases, J shed 2 bases, and the junction held 4 bases outside the gene matches. CDR1 LNHNV and CDR2 YYDKDF come from the germline V gene (reference sequence). The CDR3 sequence is CATSLGGAGNTIYF. In DNA form, the CDR3 reads TGTGCCACCAGTCTAGGGGGCGCTGGAAACACCATATATTTT.

The rearrangement uses TRBV20-1 and TRBJ1-5; 12 bases align to TRBD1. CDR1 DFQATT and CDR2 SNEGSKA come from the germline V gene (reference sequence). The CDR3 is 14 amino acids. Trimming at V came to 5 bases and at J to 6 bases, leaving 5 bases not matched to a gene. CDR3 in amino acids: CSASRDRGPQPQHF. The CDR3 DNA reads TGCAGTGCTTCCCGGGACAGGGGGCCTCAGCCCCAGCATTTT.

This sequence joins TRBV3-1 and TRBJ1-5; D unclear. The CDR3 is made up of 14 amino acids. Germline V gene sequence: CDR1 LGHDT, CDR2 YNNKEL (reference sequence). The V end was cut by 4 bases, the J end by 0 bases, with 7 bases between. The DNA for the CDR3 is TGTGCCAGCAGCCGAGGCCTTAGCAATCAGCCCCAGCATTTT. Protein sequence: CASSRGLSNQPQHF.

This sequence joins TRBV25-1 and TRBJ2-6; D might be TRBD1 (5 bases). The germline V gene has CDR1 MGHDK and CDR2 SYGVNS. Between the trimmed V and J ends, which lost 7 bases and 0 bases, there was a span of 16 bases. This CDR3 contains 17 residues. The CDR3 protein is CASTEAGFASGANVLTF. The CDR3 nucleotides are TGTGCCAGCACCGAGGCAGGGTTTGCCTCTGGGGCCAACGTCCTGACTTTC.

The chain has TRBV19 and TRBJ2-2; a possible D gene is TRBD1 (5 bases). Looked up from germline, CDR1 is LNHDA and CDR2 is SQIVND (reference sequence). The CDR3 loop spans 15 amino acids. Trimming removed 1 base at V and 5 bases at J, with 11 bases between. The CDR3 is CASSIVTGRTGELFF. CDR3 coding DNA: TGTGCCAGTAGTATAGTCACAGGTCGGACCGGGGAGCTGTTTTTT. The full variable domain, in which reference TRBV19 and TRBJ2-2 provide the parts outside the CDR3, is DGGITQSPKYLFRKEGQNVTLSCEQNLNHDAMYWYRQDPGQGLRLIYYSQIVNDFQKGDIAEGYSVSREKKESFPLTVTSAQKNPTAFYLCASSIVTGRTGELFFGEGSRLTVL.

The J gene is TRBJ2-7, the V gene TRBV28, with D maybe TRBD1 (6 bases). The V gene lost 7 bases and the J gene lost 7 bases, with 20 bases spanning the gap. The CDR3 loop spans 14 amino acids. From germline, CDR1 is MDHEN and CDR2 SYDVKM. The CDR3, as DNA: TGTGCCAGCATGAAACAGGGACCCCTCCTGGAGCAGTACTTC. Its translation is CASMKQGPLLEQYF.

This rearrangement joins TRBV30 to TRBJ1-2; 8 bases fit TRBD1. The CDR3 consists of 14 residues. Unmatched junction bases numbered 3, after V lost 1 base and J lost 2 bases. Germline V gene data show CDR1 as GTSNPN and CDR2 as SVGIG (reference sequence). Written as DNA, the CDR3 is TGTGCCTGGAGTGAGTGGACAGGGAACTATGGCTACACCTTC. This encodes CAWSEWTGNYGYTF.

The chain recombines TRBV30 with TRBJ1-1; possibly TRBD1 for D (5 bases). Trimming left V 6 bases short and J 5 bases short, with 25 bases between. Per germline, CDR1 GTSNPN and CDR2 SVGIG (reference sequence). The CDR3 sequence is 16 residues long. As DNA, the CDR3 is TGTGCCTGCCATCGGGGCAAAGTCCCGGCGGGAACTGAAGCTTTCTTT. It codes for CACHRGKVPAGTEAFF.

This clonotype was found once. The chain links TRBV7-2 to TRBJ2-5; the D gene is possibly TRBD1 (6 bases). From germline, CDR1 is SGHTA and CDR2 FQGNSA. The V end was cut by 1 base, the J end by 0 bases, with 9 bases between. This CDR3 region has 15 residues. DNA of the CDR3: TGTGCCAGCAGCTTAGTTAGGACAGACCAAGAGACCCAGTACTTC. Translated: CASSLVRTDQETQYF.

This clonotype was observed a few times. The rearrangement uses TRBV19 and TRBJ2-3, with 13 bases matching TRBD2. Germline trimming cut 5 bases from V and 4 bases from J; bases unmatched to any gene: 9. This CDR3 region has 17 residues. Germline CDR1 is LNHDA and CDR2 is SQIVND (reference sequence). The CDR3 spells CASSPRTSGRRADTQYF. The CDR3 DNA reads as TGTGCCAGTAGTCCTCGGACTAGCGGGAGACGGGCAGATACGCAGTATTTT.

This clonotype appeared once. This chain connects TRBV2 to TRBJ2-2; 9 bases align to TRBD1. The CDR3 runs 16 residues. The junction had 10 bases not matched to a gene; V was cut back by 6 bases and J by 5 bases. Germline V lookup: CDR1 SNHLY, CDR2 FYNNEI. CDR3 sequence: CASRGAGQGRTGELFF. In DNA form, the CDR3 reads TGTGCCAGCAGGGGGGCGGGACAGGGAAGGACCGGGGAGCTGTTTTTT.

The chain recombines TRBV7-9 with TRBJ1-4; 7 bases are shared with TRBD1. V was clipped by 5 bases and J by 6 bases; unmatched bases: 12. The CDR3 runs to 16 residues. Germline V gene sequence: CDR1 SEHNR, CDR2 FQNEAQ (reference sequence). The CDR3 region is CASSPTRQGGDEKLFF. In nucleotides, the CDR3 is TGTGCCAGCAGCCCAACAAGACAGGGAGGGGATGAAAAACTGTTTTTT.

V is TRBV7-9 and J is TRBJ1-1; tentatively, D is TRBD1 (6 bases). Between the trimmed V and J ends, which lost 5 bases and 3 bases, there was a span of 13 bases. The CDR3 has 14 residues. Germline CDR1 is SEHNR and CDR2 is FQNEAQ (reference sequence). CDR3 nucleotide sequence: TGTGCCAGCAGCCCCACAGGGTTCGACACTGAAGCTTTCTTT. It translates to CASSPTGFDTEAFF.

The chain joins TRBV6-1 to TRBJ2-4; TRBD1 might be the D (5 bases). Trimming removed 0 bases from V and 0 bases from J, with 12 bases in between. The CDR3 spans 17 residues. Germline values: CDR1 MNHNS, CDR2 SASEGT. CDR3 sequence reads: CASSEAQQVLAKNIQYF. CDR3 bases: TGTGCCAGCAGTGAAGCGCAACAGGTTCTAGCCAAAAACATTCAGTACTTC.

This chain links TRBV21-1 with TRBJ1-1. TRBV21-1 constitutes a pseudogene. The CDR3 is made up of 17 amino acids. This chain's CDR3 is CASSKVVRGEVGSEAFF. CDR3 nucleotides: TGTGCCAGCAGCAAAGTCGTTCGTGGGGAAGTAGGTTCCGAAGCTTTCTTT.

The chain couples TRBV20-1 to TRBJ1-3; D not certain. The CDR3 runs to 15 residues. In germline, CDR1 is DFQATT, CDR2 SNEGSKA (reference sequence). V lost 3 bases to trimming and J lost 2 bases, with 14 bases between them. The DNA for the CDR3 is TGCAGTGCTAGCCCGGCCCCGAGGCCTGGAAACACCATATATTTT. It translates to CSASPAPRPGNTIYF.

The CDR3, as DNA: TGTGCCACCAGTGATTTGCTGAACACTGAAGCTTTCTTT. As protein: CATSDLLNTEAFF. The chain has TRBV24-1 and TRBJ1-1; D is ambiguous. The CDR3 is 13 residues long. Germline values: CDR1 KGHDR, CDR2 SFDVKD. V lost 0 bases and J lost 0, with 1 base in between.

The chain recombines TRBV25-1 with TRBJ2-7; 7 nucleotides line up with TRBD1. V dropped 5 bases and J dropped 3; count of bases not matched to a gene: 7. The CDR3 sequence is 14 residues long. Germline V gene sequence: CDR1 MGHDK, CDR2 SYGVNS. The CDR3 reads CASSTIDRVYEQYF. In nucleotides, the CDR3 is TGTGCCAGCAGTACCATTGACAGGGTCTACGAGCAGTACTTC.

The chain has TRBV2 and TRBJ1-4; 7 bases line up with TRBD1. Germline V lookup: CDR1 SNHLY, CDR2 FYNNEI. J was trimmed by 8 bases and V by 5 bases; bases with no gene match: 8. The CDR3 length is 14 residues. In DNA, the CDR3 is TGTGCCAGCAGTTACAGGGGAAGTGTCGAAAAACTGTTTTTT. It translates to CASSYRGSVEKLFF.